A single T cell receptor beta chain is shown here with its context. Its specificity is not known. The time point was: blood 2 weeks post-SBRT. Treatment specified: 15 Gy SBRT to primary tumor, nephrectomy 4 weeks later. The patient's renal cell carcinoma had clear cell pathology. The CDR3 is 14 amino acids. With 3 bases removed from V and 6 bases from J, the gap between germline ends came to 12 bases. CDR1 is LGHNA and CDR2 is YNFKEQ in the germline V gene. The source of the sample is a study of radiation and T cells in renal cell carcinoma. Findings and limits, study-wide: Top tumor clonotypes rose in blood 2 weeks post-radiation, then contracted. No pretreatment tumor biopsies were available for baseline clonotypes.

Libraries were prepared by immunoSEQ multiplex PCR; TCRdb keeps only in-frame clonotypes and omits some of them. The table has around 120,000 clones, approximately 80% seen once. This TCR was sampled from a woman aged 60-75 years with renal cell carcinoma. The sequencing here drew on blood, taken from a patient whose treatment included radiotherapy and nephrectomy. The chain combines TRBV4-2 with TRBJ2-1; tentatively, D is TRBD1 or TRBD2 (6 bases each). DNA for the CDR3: TGTGCCAGCAGCCATGGGGGGCCCGCCAATGAGCAGTTCTTC. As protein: CASSHGGPANEQFF.